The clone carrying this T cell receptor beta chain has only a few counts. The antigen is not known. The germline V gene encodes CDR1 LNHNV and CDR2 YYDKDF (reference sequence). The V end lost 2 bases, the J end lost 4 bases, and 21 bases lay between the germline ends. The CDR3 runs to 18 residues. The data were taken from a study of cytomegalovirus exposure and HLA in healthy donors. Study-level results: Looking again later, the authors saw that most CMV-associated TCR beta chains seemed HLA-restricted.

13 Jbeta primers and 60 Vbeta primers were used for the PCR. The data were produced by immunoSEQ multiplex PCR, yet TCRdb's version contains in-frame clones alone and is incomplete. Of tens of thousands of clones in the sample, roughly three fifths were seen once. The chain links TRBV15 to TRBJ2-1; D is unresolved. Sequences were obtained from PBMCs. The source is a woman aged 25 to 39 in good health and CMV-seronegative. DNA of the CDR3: TGTGCCACCAGCAGATCACTAATGGTCGTGGCGTTGTACAATGAGCAGTTCTTC. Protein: CATSRSLMVVALYNEQFF.